Sequencing of this T cell receptor beta chain was carried out in a study of identical twins. The study, taken as a whole, reports: While abundant cord blood beta clonotypes carried fewer insertions, memory repertoires showed no such pattern.

Concerning this clonotype itself: Its target is unknown.

Template switching added a universal primer binding site, and final cDNA carried unique molecular identifiers. In TCRdb, the 5' RACE reads were re-called with MiXCR into one record per CDR3 protein. This sample yields hundreds of thousands of distinct CDR3 sequences, of which approximately 6.1% are seen a single time; 1.5% to 2% belongs to the top ten. Germline V gives CDR1 LNHNV, CDR2 YYDKDF (reference sequence). V lost 1 base to trimming and J lost 4 bases, with 16 bases between them. The CDR3 length is 16 residues. The gene calls are TRBV15 and TRBJ2-5; D ambiguous. The sequence derives from a man aged 18 to 29 in good health. What was sequenced was naive T cells sorted from blood. The CDR3: CATSRAPLGRSETQYF. DNA of the CDR3: TGTGCCACCAGCAGAGCTCCCTTGGGCAGGTCAGAGACCCAGTACTTC. Complete variable domain (other parts from reference TRBV15 and TRBJ2-5): DAMVIQNPRYQVTQFGKPVTLSCSQTLNHNVMYWYQQKSSQAPKLLFHYYDKDFNNEADTPDNFQSRRPNTSFCFLDIRSPGLGDTAMYLCATSRAPLGRSETQYFGPGTRLLVL.